Listed below are T cell receptor beta chains from one sample, sequenced in a study of identical twins. From the 5' RACE reads, TCRdb called clonotypes with MiXCR, one entry per CDR3 protein. In the table there are hundreds of thousands of distinct CDR3 sequences, roughly 8.6% of which are singletons. These same data were also listed under a study on yellow fever vaccine responses in identical twins.

The material sequenced was memory (CD45RO+) T cells sorted from blood. These receptors all come from a woman younger than 35 in good health. The CDR3 runs from the conserved cysteine through the conserved F or W. The D gene is left open where the match is weak. Clone size, where shown, is once, few, many, or a class for clones that have expanded.

abundance | j_gene | d_gene | v_gene | CDR3nt | CDR3aa
few | TRBJ2-5 | TRBD2 | TRBV5-4 | TGTGCCAGCAGCTTGGATGGGAGGGCGCAAGAGACCCAGTACTTC | CASSLDGRAQETQYF
. | TRBJ1-5 | TRBD1 | TRBV6-1 | TGTGCCAGCAGTCGGACAGGGAACAATCAGCCCCAGCATTTT | CASSRTGNNQPQHF
few | TRBJ1-1 | TRBD1 | TRBV6-5 | TGTGCCAGCAGTTACTCGGGACAGGGTCCGGGCGCTTTCTTT | CASSYSGQGPGAFF
many | TRBJ1-2 | . | TRBV29-1 | TGCAGCGTTGTCCAAACTAACTATGGCTACACCTTC | CSVVQTNYGYTF
few | TRBJ2-2 | TRBD2 | TRBV7-9 | TGTGCCAGCAGCTTAGCGGGGACTAGCACCGGGGAGCTGTTTTTT | CASSLAGTSTGELFF
many | TRBJ1-6 | . | TRBV12-3/TRBV12-4 | TGTGCCACCCTAAAAACAGGGAATAATTCACCCCTCCACTTT | CATLKTGNNSPLHF
many | TRBJ2-3 | TRBD2 | TRBV4-2 | TGTGCCAGCAGCTCCCAGCTAGCGGGGGGAACAGATACGCAGTATTTT | CASSSQLAGGTDTQYF
. | TRBJ1-2 | . | TRBV28 | TGTGCCAGCAGTGGTCAAGAGGTTGGCTACACCTTC | CASSGQEVGYTF
. | TRBJ2-7 | . | TRBV7-8 | TGTGCCAGCAGCTTAAGGTCCGGGATACCAGCCTACGAGCAGTACTTC | CASSLRSGIPAYEQYF
. | TRBJ2-4 | . | TRBV6-2/TRBV6-3 | TGTGCCAGCAGTATGCTTTTTAGCCAATCAGCCAAAAACATTCAGTACTTC | CASSMLFSQSAKNIQYF
few | TRBJ1-6 | TRBD1 | TRBV3-1 | TGTGCCAGCAGCCAAGGGACAGGACTGAATAATTCACCCCTCCACTTT | CASSQGTGLNNSPLHF
. | TRBJ2-7 | TRBD2 | TRBV29-1 | TGCAGCGCCTCGACTAGCGGGAGCTCCTACGAGCAGTACTTC | CSASTSGSSYEQYF
many | TRBJ2-2 | . | TRBV27 | TGTGCCAGCAGTTTCATAGCAGTGGGCGGGGAGCTGTTTTTT | CASSFIAVGGELFF
few | TRBJ2-5 | . | TRBV4-1 | TGCGCCAGCAGCTCAAGTCTCGTAGAGACCCAGTACTTC | CASSSSLVETQYF
few | TRBJ2-3 | . | TRBV7-9 | TGTGCCAGCTTGACGGCGGGTAGCACAGATACGCAGTATTTT | CASLTAGSTDTQYF
many | TRBJ1-3 | TRBD1 | TRBV27 | TGTGCCAGCAGTTTATCGGGGACAGCAATCTTCTCTGGAAACACCATATATTTT | CASSLSGTAIFSGNTIYF
few | TRBJ1-3 | TRBD1 | TRBV2 | TGTGCCAGCAGTGATGGGACAGTACTCTCTGGAAACACCATATATTTT | CASSDGTVLSGNTIYF
many | TRBJ2-1 | . | TRBV2 | TGTGCCAGCAGGGTTACGGGACAACCCAATGAGCAGTTCTTC | CASRVTGQPNEQFF
. | TRBJ2-5 | . | TRBV19 | TGTGCCAGCCCCAAACGTAGCGCGCCACAAGAGACCCAGTACTTC | CASPKRSAPQETQYF
many | TRBJ2-4 | . | TRBV4-2 | TGTGCCAGCAGCCAAGATGGGACGGACATTCAGTACTTC | CASSQDGTDIQYF
. | TRBJ2-7 | TRBD1 | TRBV5-1 | TGCGCCAGCAGCTGGGCCGGACAGGGTAACTACGAGCAGTACTTC | CASSWAGQGNYEQYF
many | TRBJ2-2 | TRBD2 | TRBV12-3/TRBV12-4 | TGTGCCAGCAGCCCCCGGACTAGTCCCACCGGGGAGCTGTTTTTT | CASSPRTSPTGELFF
many | TRBJ2-7 | TRBD2 | TRBV2 | TGTGCCAGCAGTGAGGGGGTGACTAGCGGGAGTCGTAACGAGCAGTACTTC | CASSEGVTSGSRNEQYF
many | TRBJ2-5 | . | TRBV5-1 | TGCGCCAGCAGGCGGGGACAGCAAGAGACCCAGTACTTC | CASRRGQQETQYF
. | TRBJ2-3 | . | TRBV3-1 | TGTGCCAGCAGCCAAGGACTGGGTAGGGGTACGCAGTATTTT | CASSQGLGRGTQYF
few | TRBJ2-5 | TRBD2 | TRBV11-2 | TGTGCCAGCAGCCTAGTTGGGCCCCGGGAGGCTAGCCTTCTTGGGACCCAGTACTTC | CASSLVGPREASLLGTQYF
few | TRBJ1-6 | TRBD1 | TRBV2 | TGTGCCAGCAGGAGGGGACAGGGTAATTCACCCCTCCACTTT | CASRRGQGNSPLHF
few | TRBJ1-4 | . | TRBV29-1 | TGCAGCGTTGTATGGGGGGGTGAAAAACTGTTTTTT | CSVVWGGEKLFF
. | TRBJ2-1 | TRBD2 | TRBV28 | TGTGCCAGCAGTTTTATATATGGGACTAGCGGCTACAATGAGCAGTTCTTC | CASSFIYGTSGYNEQFF
many | TRBJ1-1 | . | TRBV5-6 | TGTGCCAGCAGCTCGGACACTGAAGCTTTCTTT | CASSSDTEAFF
few | TRBJ1-2 | . | TRBV3-1 | TGTGCCAGCAGCCTAAAGATTGGTGGCTACACCTTC | CASSLKIGGYTF
few | TRBJ2-2 | . | TRBV10-3 | TGTGCCATCAGTGAGTTCCCAGGGGACACCGGGGAGCTGTTTTTT | CAISEFPGDTGELFF
many | TRBJ2-1 | TRBD1 | TRBV29-1 | TGCAGCGGGGGACAGGGCAATGAGCAGTTCTTC | CSGGQGNEQFF
few | TRBJ2-4 | . | TRBV2 | TGTGCCAGCGGGGGTAGCATTCAGTACTTC | CASGGSIQYF
many | TRBJ2-1 | . | TRBV9 | TGTGCCAGCAGCAAATCGGGCGCTCCTGGCTACAATGAGCAGTTCTTC | CASSKSGAPGYNEQFF
. | TRBJ1-3 | . | TRBV4-2 | TGTGCCAGCAGCGGGGAACCGGGAAACACCATATATTTT | CASSGEPGNTIYF
. | TRBJ2-1 | . | TRBV27 | TGTGCCAGCAGTCCCGACTATTTCCCCTACAATGAGCAGTTCTTC | CASSPDYFPYNEQFF
few | TRBJ2-2 | TRBD2 | TRBV5-1 | TGCGCCAGCAGCGCGACTAGCGGGGGTGGCACCGGGGAGCTGTTTTTT | CASSATSGGGTGELFF
. | TRBJ2-1 | . | TRBV19 | TGTGCCAGTACCTTTCCTACGAGCTCCTACAATGAGCAGTTCTTC | CASTFPTSSYNEQFF
few | TRBJ1-1 | . | TRBV29-1 | TGCAGCGGACGCCTCGTCGAGAACACTGAAGCTTTCTTT | CSGRLVENTEAFF
few | TRBJ2-7 | . | TRBV7-3 | TGTGCCAGCAGCTTAAGTTTTACGGTGGGGGAGCAGTACTTC | CASSLSFTVGEQYF
. | TRBJ2-3 | TRBD2 | TRBV12-3/TRBV12-4 | TGTGCCAGCAGTCCTAGCCGACTAGCGGGGGCCTCTAGCACAGATACGCAGTATTTT | CASSPSRLAGASSTDTQYF
many | TRBJ2-7 | TRBD1 | TRBV3-1 | TGTGCCAGCAGCCAAGGACAGGGGGCATTCAACGAGCAGTACTTC | CASSQGQGAFNEQYF
many | TRBJ1-1 | . | TRBV12-3/TRBV12-4 | TGTGCCAGCAGACACTCGGACAGCCGGAACACTGAAGCTTTCTTT | CASRHSDSRNTEAFF
many | TRBJ2-1 | TRBD1 | TRBV24-1 | TGTGCCACCCGGGGACAGGGCTCCTACAATGAGCAGTTCTTC | CATRGQGSYNEQFF